This T cell receptor beta chain was profiled in a study of blood T cell repertoires in COVID-19. At the level of the study: Acute and convalescent COVID-19 specimens originated in the United States, Italy and Spain. T cells, B-cell-depleted T cells, or PBMCs provided the cDNA or gDNA that served as material.

Germline loops: CDR1 SGHRS, CDR2 YFSETQ. This CDR3 has 14 residues. J gave up 7 bases and V 7 bases, and 13 bases lay outside the gene matches. Here immunoSEQ multiplex PCR was the method, and the copy in TCRdb shows in-frame clones only, minus some. Here the sample spans 300,000 to 400,000 clones, about 87% being singletons. Researchers sorted participants into cohorts using their self-reported clinical history. Donors of Cohort 3 who recovered were those that had two negative PCRs, clearance, or symptom resolution. The source of this sequence is a man aged 25-40 years who had recovered from COVID-19. The J gene is TRBJ1-1, the V gene TRBV5-1; 7 positions agree with TRBD1. Sequenced: PBMCs or T cells enriched from blood (not recorded which). CDR3 region: CASSLGTAVFEAFF. CDR3 bases: TGCGCCAGCTCTCTTGGGACAGCCGTATTTGAAGCTTTCTTT.